What follows are 28 T cell receptor beta chains derived from one specimen sequenced in a study of T cells after somatic rescue of genetic block. Only in-frame clones appear in the TCRdb table, and some are missing; sequencing was by immunoSEQ multiplex PCR. The sample includes tens of thousands of clones, 80% to 90% seen only once; the top ten take around 1.6%. Sequenced material: peripheral blood mononuclear cells (PBMCs). These receptors came from a woman between 18 and 29 years old.

The rearrangement joins TRBV5-1 to TRBJ1-1; TRBD1 is a possible D gene (6 bases). The germline V and J ends were trimmed by 4 bases and 5 bases, with 15 bases remaining between them. CDR1 is SGHRS, CDR2 YFSETQ, per germline. The CDR3 covers 14 residues. As DNA, the CDR3 is TGCGCCAGCAGCCATGAACAGGGAAGGACTGAAGCTTTCTTT. Translation gives CASSHEQGRTEAFF.

This clone was seen a single time. The chain couples TRBV13 to TRBJ1-1; D possibly corresponds to TRBD1 (5 bases). Per germline, CDR1 PRHDT and CDR2 FYEKMQ (reference sequence). With 8 bases removed from V and 3 bases from J, the gap between germline ends came to 16 bases. CDR3 length equals 14 residues. CDR3 residues: CASSPGPRDTEAFF. In nucleotides, the CDR3 is TGTGCCAGCTCTCCGGGACCCCGGGACACTGAAGCTTTCTTT.

This clone appeared a few times. The chain uses TRBV28 and TRBJ2-2; D unresolved. Trimming removed 2 bases from V and 0 bases from J, with 4 bases in between. CDR1 is MDHEN and CDR2 is SYDVKM in the germline V gene. This CDR3 comprises 14 residues. CDR3 DNA sequence: TGTGCCAGCAGTTTACATGCGAACACCGGGGAGCTGTTTTTT. The encoded protein is CASSLHANTGELFF. The variable domain in full, completed from reference TRBV28 and TRBJ2-2, reads DVKVTQSSRYLVKRTGEKVFLECVQDMDHENMFWYRQDPGLGLRLIYFSYDVKMKEKGDIPEGYSVSREKKERFSLILESASTNQTSMYLCASSLHANTGELFFGEGSRLTVL.

The chain links TRBV27 to TRBJ1-2; D perhaps matches TRBD1 (5 bases). Between the trimmed V and J ends, which lost 2 bases and 4 bases, there was a span of 11 bases. CDR1 is MNHEY and CDR2 is SMNVEV in the germline V gene (reference sequence). The CDR3 is 14 residues long. CDR3 protein: CASSLGGFPYGYTF. For the CDR3, the DNA is TGTGCCAGCAGTTTAGGGGGGTTCCCCTATGGCTACACCTTC.

This sequence joins TRBV9 and TRBJ1-2; 7 positions match TRBD1. The CDR3 covers 15 residues. V gave up 4 bases and J gave up 8 bases; unmatched junction bases: 14. In germline, CDR1 is SGDLS, CDR2 YYNGEE. This CDR3 is CASSPRQGRGGGYTF. The DNA for the CDR3 is TGTGCCAGCAGCCCCCGACAGGGTCGCGGGGGGGGCTACACCTTC.

The chain recombines TRBV11-2 with TRBJ2-2; D is ambiguous. The V end lost 2 bases, the J end lost 9 bases, and 4 bases lay between the germline ends. This CDR3 has 11 amino acids. Per germline, CDR1 SGHAT and CDR2 FQNNGV. CDR3 coding DNA: TGTGCCAGCAGCTTACTATGGGAGCTGTTTTTT. It yields the protein CASSLLWELFF.

This sequence joins TRBV28 and TRBJ2-7; D remains ambiguous. The length of the CDR3 is 14 residues. Per the germline V gene, CDR1 is MDHEN and CDR2 is SYDVKM. The germline V and J ends were trimmed by 6 bases and 7 bases, with 19 bases remaining between them. Here the CDR3 DNA reads TGTGCCAGCAGGCCTAGGTCTCCGCCTTGGGAGCAGTACTTC. Encoded protein: CASRPRSPPWEQYF.

CDR3 loop: CASSFRTGGGTGELFF. CDR3 DNA sequence: TGTGCCAGTAGTTTCCGGACAGGGGGCGGTACCGGGGAGCTGTTTTTT. This sequence joins TRBV19 and TRBJ2-2; 11 bases line up with TRBD1. Trimming took 5 bases from V and 5 from J; bases not matched to a gene: 7. CDR3 length: 16 residues. The V gene's germline CDR1 is LNHDA and CDR2 SQIVND (reference sequence).

The chain joins TRBV11-1 to TRBJ2-6; 7 nucleotides match TRBD1. J lost 0 bases, V lost 1 base, and 9 bases had no gene match. Germline-derived CDR1 and CDR2 are SGHAT and FQDESV (reference sequence). The CDR3 covers 19 residues. The CDR3 nucleotides read TGTGCCAGCAGCTTAGGACCGACAGGGTGGCTCTCTGGGGCCAACGTCCTGACTTTC. Its translation: CASSLGPTGWLSGANVLTF. The variable domain in full, with the rest retrieved from reference TRBV11-1 and TRBJ2-6, is EAEVAQSPRYKITEKSQAVAFWCDPISGHATLYWYRQILGQGPELLVQFQDESVVDDSQLPKDRFSAERLKGVDSTLKIQPAELGDSAMYLCASSLGPTGWLSGANVLTFGAGSRLTVL.

The chain employs TRBV28 and TRBJ2-1, with TRBD2 matching 7 bases. CDR3 size: 15 residues. Germline lookup yields CDR1 MDHEN and CDR2 SYDVKM. V lost 10 bases, J lost 0 bases, and 9 bases stayed unmatched. CDR3 sequence: CATYTPSGSYNEQFF. The CDR3 bases are TGTGCCACCTACACTCCTAGCGGCTCCTACAATGAGCAGTTCTTC. The entire variable domain, with the rest obtained from reference TRBV28 and TRBJ2-1, is as follows: DVKVTQSSRYLVKRTGEKVFLECVQDMDHENMFWYRQDPGLGLRLIYFSYDVKMKEKGDIPEGYSVSREKKERFSLILESASTNQTSMYLCATYTPSGSYNEQFFGPGTRLTVL.

V usage is TRBV6-5 and J usage is TRBJ1-5, with 7 bases fitting TRBD1. V was pared by 6 bases and J by 5 bases, with 7 bases of the junction left unmatched. The germline CDR1 and CDR2 sequences are MNHEY and SVGAGI. CDR3 size: 14 residues. CDR3 protein: CASSPTGVHQPQHF. CDR3 coding DNA: TGTGCCAGCAGCCCTACAGGGGTTCATCAGCCCCAGCATTTT.

The rearrangement joins TRBV19 to TRBJ1-4; no firm D call. V was clipped by 1 base and J by 10 bases, with 10 bases between them. Germline CDR1 LNHDA, CDR2 SQIVND (reference sequence). The CDR3 is 13 amino acids. The CDR3 sequence: CASSIAFYGKLFF. CDR3 bases: TGTGCCAGTAGTATAGCGTTTTACGGAAAACTGTTTTTT.

This sequence joins TRBV5-1 and TRBJ2-2, with 8 bases aligning to TRBD1. CDR3 size: 16 residues. CDR1 and CDR2 (germline): SGHRS, YFSETQ. Unmatched junction bases numbered 5, after V lost 3 bases and J lost 1 base. The CDR3 region has the DNA TGCGCCAGCAGCTGGGCCGGGACAGGGAACACCGGGGAGCTGTTTTTT. Protein: CASSWAGTGNTGELFF.

CDR3 protein: CASSDSVGTGVREQYF. The CDR3, as DNA: TGTGCCAGCAGTGACTCTGTGGGGACAGGGGTCCGCGAGCAGTACTTC. The chain joins TRBV6-4 to TRBJ2-7; TRBD1 matches at 10 bases. J lost 6 bases, V lost 0 bases, and 8 bases had no gene match. This CDR3 contains 16 residues. Germline-derived CDR1 and CDR2 are MRHNA and SNTAGT.

The chain is built from TRBV7-9 and TRBJ2-1, with D tentatively TRBD2 (5 bases). The V gene's germline CDR1 is SEHNR and CDR2 FQNEAQ (reference sequence). This CDR3 is 15 amino acids long. V lost 5 bases to trimming and J lost 6 bases, with 17 bases between them. The CDR3 loop is CASSPPNPGSNEQFF. CDR3 bases: TGTGCCAGCAGCCCGCCAAACCCTGGGAGCAATGAGCAGTTCTTC. The complete variable domain, with remaining parts taken from reference TRBV7-9 and TRBJ2-1, reads DTGVSQNPRHKITKRGQNVTFRCDPISEHNRLYWYRQTLGQGPEFLTYFQNEAQLEKSRLLSDRFSAERPKGSFSTLEIQRTEQGDSAMYLCASSPPNPGSNEQFFGPGTRLTVL.

J is TRBJ1-1 and V is TRBV29-1, with D perhaps matching TRBD1 (5 bases). V dropped 4 bases and J dropped 3 bases, with 9 bases sitting between them. Germline V gene lookup returns CDR1 SQVTM and CDR2 ANQGSEA. This CDR3 has 12 residues. For the CDR3, the DNA is TGCAGCGTTGTATCGGGGCACACTGAAGCTTTCTTT. Translation gives CSVVSGHTEAFF.

This chain uses TRBV28 with TRBJ2-7, with D perhaps given as TRBD1 or TRBD2 (5 bases each). The V end lost 3 bases, the J end lost 0 bases, and 12 bases lay between the germline ends. CDR1 MDHEN and CDR2 SYDVKM come from the germline V gene. The CDR3 loop spans 15 amino acids. The CDR3 sequence: CASSFVRGNSYEQYF. In DNA form, the CDR3 reads TGTGCCAGCAGTTTCGTCCGGGGCAACTCCTACGAGCAGTACTTC.

The rearrangement links TRBV4-1 to TRBJ2-7; possibly TRBD1 or TRBD2 for D (5 bases each). The CDR3 has 14 residues. Germline assignment: CDR1 MGHRA and CDR2 YSYEKL. V was cut by 6 bases and J by 1 base, with 13 bases left in between. DNA for the CDR3: TGCGCCAGCAGAGACCCCGGGGCGTCCTACGAGCAGTACTTC. Its translation is CASRDPGASYEQYF.

There are many counts of this clone. The chain is built from TRBV6-4 and TRBJ2-2; perhaps TRBD1 as D (5 bases). The CDR3 contains 13 residues. Per germline, CDR1 MRHNA and CDR2 SNTAGT. Trimming stripped 2 bases from V and 4 bases from J, with 5 bases between. This CDR3 is CASSDRGTGELFF. In nucleotides, the CDR3 is TGTGCCAGCAGTGACAGGGGCACCGGGGAGCTGTTTTTT.

The J gene is TRBJ2-7, the V gene TRBV6-5, with D maybe TRBD2 (6 bases). Germline assignment: CDR1 MNHEY and CDR2 SVGAGI. The CDR3 loop spans 15 amino acids. Trimming left V 5 bases short and J 0 bases short, with 14 bases between. The DNA for the CDR3 is TGTGCCAGCAGTCCCGGGCTAGCGCGCTCCTACGAGCAGTACTTC. It yields the protein CASSPGLARSYEQYF.

This chain joins TRBV11-2 and TRBJ2-3, with D unclear. The CDR3 is made up of 14 amino acids. V was trimmed by 0 bases and J by 8 bases, leaving 12 bases between them. CDR1 is SGHAT, CDR2 FQNNGV, per germline. The CDR3 nucleotides read TGTGCCAGCAGCTTAGATCCCTTAGGATCTACGCAGTATTTT. Its protein is CASSLDPLGSTQYF.

V usage is TRBV27 and J usage is TRBJ1-2; 7 bases are shared with TRBD1. Germline V gene sequence: CDR1 MNHEY, CDR2 SMNVEV (reference sequence). The CDR3 length is 13 residues. Trimming took 5 bases from V and 7 from J; bases not matched to a gene: 7. The CDR3 reads CASSPDRAVGYTF. CDR3 nucleotides: TGTGCCAGCAGTCCTGACAGGGCCGTTGGCTACACCTTC.

The chain uses TRBV5-6 and TRBJ2-3; TRBD1 is a possible D gene (5 bases). Germline V gene data show CDR1 as SGHDT and CDR2 as YYEEEE. This CDR3 is 14 amino acids long. V dropped 0 bases and J dropped 3 bases, with 8 bases sitting between them. This CDR3 is CASSLGGMTDTQYF. The CDR3 DNA is TGTGCCAGCAGCTTGGGGGGCATGACAGATACGCAGTATTTT.

The chain joins TRBV7-9 to TRBJ2-7; D is tentatively TRBD1 or TRBD2 (5 bases each). The CDR3 contains 14 residues. Trimming took off 5 bases at V and 1 base at J, with 12 bases between the two ends. Germline V CDR1 and CDR2: SEHNR, FQNEAQ (reference sequence). The CDR3 loop is CASSPGAQSYEQYF. The DNA for the CDR3 is TGTGCCAGCAGCCCCGGGGCCCAGTCCTACGAGCAGTACTTC.

This chain uses TRBV28 with TRBJ2-7, with 11 nucleotides matching TRBD2. Germline V gives CDR1 MDHEN, CDR2 SYDVKM. After removal of 5 bases from V and 2 bases from J, the junction contained 8 bases not matched to a gene. This CDR3 has 16 residues. Here the CDR3 DNA reads TGTGCCAGCAGTCCGGCGGGGACTAGCGGCACCTACGAGCAGTACTTC. Amino acids: CASSPAGTSGTYEQYF.

The chain is built from TRBV27 and TRBJ2-3; D possibly corresponds to TRBD2 (5 bases). This CDR3 has 15 amino acids. Trimming left V 6 bases short and J 2 bases short, with 15 bases between. In germline, CDR1 is MNHEY, CDR2 SMNVEV (reference sequence). CDR3 sequence (DNA): TGTGCCAGCAGAAATCTACAAGACTACACAGATACGCAGTATTTT. Residues: CASRNLQDYTDTQYF.

The chain couples TRBV7-2 to TRBJ2-3; 10 bases align to TRBD2. The length of the CDR3 is 16 residues. J lost 8 bases, V lost 1 base, and 9 bases had no gene match. The germline CDR1 and CDR2 sequences are SGHTA and FQGNSA. The DNA for the CDR3 is TGTGCCAGCAGCTTAGGGCTAGCGGGGGCAGGCGGTACGCAGTATTTT. It codes for CASSLGLAGAGGTQYF.

The chain employs TRBV7-9 and TRBJ2-5; 9 bases align to TRBD2. This CDR3 is 16 amino acids long. After removal of 1 base from V and 5 bases from J, the junction contained 8 bases not matched to a gene. Germline CDR1 is SEHNR and CDR2 is FQNEAQ (reference sequence). CDR3 in DNA: TGTGCCAGCAGCTTAGGTAGCGGGAGTTTGGGCGAGACCCAGTACTTC. It is translated as CASSLGSGSLGETQYF.